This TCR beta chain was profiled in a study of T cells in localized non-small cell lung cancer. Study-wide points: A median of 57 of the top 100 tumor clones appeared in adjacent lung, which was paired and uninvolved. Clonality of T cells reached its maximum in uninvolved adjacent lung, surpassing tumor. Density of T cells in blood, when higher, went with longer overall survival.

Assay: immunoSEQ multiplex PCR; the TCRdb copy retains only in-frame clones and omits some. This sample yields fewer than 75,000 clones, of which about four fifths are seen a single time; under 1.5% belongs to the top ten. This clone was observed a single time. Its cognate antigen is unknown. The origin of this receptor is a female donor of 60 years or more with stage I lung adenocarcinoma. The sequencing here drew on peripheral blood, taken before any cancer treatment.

The chain's CDR3 is CASSGFRQGIWETQYF. Written as DNA, the CDR3 is TGCGCCAGCAGTGGGTTCCGACAGGGGATCTGGGAGACCCAGTACTTC. This rearrangement joins TRBV10-1 to TRBJ2-5; 8 bases are shared with TRBD1. CDR1 is WNHNN and CDR2 is SYGVQD in the germline V gene (reference sequence). Losses at the gene ends were 4 bases for V and 5 bases for J; bases not matched to a gene: 12. The CDR3 has 16 amino acids.